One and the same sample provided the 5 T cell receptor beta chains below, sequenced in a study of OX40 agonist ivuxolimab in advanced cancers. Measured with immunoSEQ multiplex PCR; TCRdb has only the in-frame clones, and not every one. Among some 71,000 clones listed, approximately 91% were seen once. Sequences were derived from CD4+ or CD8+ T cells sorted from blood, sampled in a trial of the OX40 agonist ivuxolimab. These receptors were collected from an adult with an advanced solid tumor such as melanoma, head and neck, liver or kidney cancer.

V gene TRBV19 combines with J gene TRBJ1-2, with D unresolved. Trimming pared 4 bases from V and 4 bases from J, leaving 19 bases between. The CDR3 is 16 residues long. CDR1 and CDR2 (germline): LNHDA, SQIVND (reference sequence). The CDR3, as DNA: TGTGCCAGTAGTACTTCCGCACCGCTCTTTATCTATGGCTACACCTTC. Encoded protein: CASSTSAPLFIYGYTF. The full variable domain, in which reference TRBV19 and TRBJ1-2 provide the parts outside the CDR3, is DGGITQSPKYLFRKEGQNVTLSCEQNLNHDAMYWYRQDPGQGLRLIYYSQIVNDFQKGDIAEGYSVSREKKESFPLTVTSAQKNPTAFYLCASSTSAPLFIYGYTFGSGTRLTVV.

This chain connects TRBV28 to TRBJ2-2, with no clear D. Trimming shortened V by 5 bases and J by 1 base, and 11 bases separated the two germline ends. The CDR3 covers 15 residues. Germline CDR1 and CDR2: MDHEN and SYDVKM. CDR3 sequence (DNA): TGTGCCAGCAGTCCCCACTTCGGGAACACCGGGGAGCTGTTTTTT. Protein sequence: CASSPHFGNTGELFF.

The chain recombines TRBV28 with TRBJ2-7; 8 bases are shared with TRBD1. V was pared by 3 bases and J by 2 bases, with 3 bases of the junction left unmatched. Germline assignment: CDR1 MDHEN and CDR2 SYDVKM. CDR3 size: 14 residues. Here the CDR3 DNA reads TGTGCCAGCAGTTTCGACAGGGGCACCTACGAGCAGTACTTC. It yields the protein CASSFDRGTYEQYF.

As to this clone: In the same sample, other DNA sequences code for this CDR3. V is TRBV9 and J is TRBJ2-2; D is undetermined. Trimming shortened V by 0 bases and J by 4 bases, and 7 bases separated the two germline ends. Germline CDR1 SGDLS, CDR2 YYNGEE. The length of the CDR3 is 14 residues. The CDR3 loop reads CASSVGGATGELFF. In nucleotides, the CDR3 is TGTGCCAGCAGCGTAGGTGGAGCCACCGGGGAGCTGTTTTTT.

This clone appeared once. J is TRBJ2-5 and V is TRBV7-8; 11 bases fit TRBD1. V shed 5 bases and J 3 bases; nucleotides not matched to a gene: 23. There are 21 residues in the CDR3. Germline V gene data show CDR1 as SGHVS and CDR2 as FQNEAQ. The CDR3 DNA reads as TGTGCCAGCAGCCCGTGGACAGGGGGCTTCACGGCTAGCGGGATAAAAGAGACCCAGTACTTC. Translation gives CASSPWTGGFTASGIKETQYF. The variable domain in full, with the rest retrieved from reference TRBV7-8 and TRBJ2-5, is GAGVSQSPRYKVAKRGQDVALRCDPISGHVSLFWYQQALGQGPEFLTYFQNEAQLDKSGLPSDRFFAERPEGSVSTLKIQRTQQEDSAVYLCASSPWTGGFTASGIKETQYFGPGTRLLVL.